Sequencing of this T cell receptor (beta chain) was carried out in a study of blood T cells in healthy people across ages. Study-level results: Whereas aged donors had fewer naive CD4+ cells, long-lived donors had more of them and higher diversity.

Per the germline V gene, CDR1 is SGHAT and CDR2 is FQNNGV. This CDR3 spans 14 amino acids. Trimming left V 3 bases short and J 2 bases short, with 10 bases between. A second PCR of about 6 to 12 cycles used a sample-barcoded 5' primer and a J-beta primer mix. One entry per CDR3 protein, called by TCRdb with MiXCR from the 5' RACE reads. Here the sample spans about 970,000 distinct CDR3 sequences, roughly 51% being singletons. This clonotype has more than one count but fewer than ten. Its antigen is unidentified. The origin of this receptor is a woman in her sixties or seventies in good health. The specimen sequenced was blood. This rearrangement joins TRBV11-2 to TRBJ2-5; D unclear. As DNA, the CDR3 is TGTGCCAGCAGCTTTGGCTTCAGTCAAGAGACCCAGTACTTC. Protein: CASSFGFSQETQYF.